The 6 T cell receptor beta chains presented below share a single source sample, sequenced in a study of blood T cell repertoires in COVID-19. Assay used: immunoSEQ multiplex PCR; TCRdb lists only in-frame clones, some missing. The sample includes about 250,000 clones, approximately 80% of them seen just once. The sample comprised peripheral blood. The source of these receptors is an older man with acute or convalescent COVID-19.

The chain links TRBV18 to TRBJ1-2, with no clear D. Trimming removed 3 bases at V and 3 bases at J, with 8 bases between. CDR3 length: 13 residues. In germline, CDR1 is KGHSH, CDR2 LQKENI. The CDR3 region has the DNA TGTGCCAGCTCACCGGCCGCCCACTATGGCTACACCTTC. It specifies CASSPAAHYGYTF.

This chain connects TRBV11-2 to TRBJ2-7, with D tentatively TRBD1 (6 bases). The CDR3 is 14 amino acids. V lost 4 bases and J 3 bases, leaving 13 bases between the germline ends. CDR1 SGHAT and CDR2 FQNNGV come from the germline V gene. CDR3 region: CASSWETGIYEQYF. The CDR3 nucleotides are TGTGCCAGCAGCTGGGAGACAGGTATCTACGAGCAGTACTTC.

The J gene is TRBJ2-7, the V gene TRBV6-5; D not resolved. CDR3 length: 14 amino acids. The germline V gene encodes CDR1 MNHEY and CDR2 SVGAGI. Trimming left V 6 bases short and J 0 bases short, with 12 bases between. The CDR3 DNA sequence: TGTGCCAGCAGGGCCGCCATCCCCTCCTACGAGCAGTACTTC. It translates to CASRAAIPSYEQYF.

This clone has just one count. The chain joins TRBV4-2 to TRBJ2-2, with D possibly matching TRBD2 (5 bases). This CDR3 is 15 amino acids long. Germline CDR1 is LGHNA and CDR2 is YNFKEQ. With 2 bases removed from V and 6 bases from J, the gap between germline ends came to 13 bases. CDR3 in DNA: TGTGCCAGCAGCCAATCTCGAGGAGGAGCCGGGGAGCTGTTTTTT. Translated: CASSQSRGGAGELFF.

CDR3 amino acids: CATSRDYGYTF. The DNA for the CDR3 is TGTGCCACCAGCAGGGACTATGGCTACACCTTC. The chain uses TRBV6-5 and TRBJ1-2; a possible D gene is TRBD1 (5 bases). The CDR3 has 11 residues. The germline CDR1 and CDR2 sequences are MNHEY and SVGAGI. V lost 10 bases to trimming and J lost 3 bases, with 9 bases between them.

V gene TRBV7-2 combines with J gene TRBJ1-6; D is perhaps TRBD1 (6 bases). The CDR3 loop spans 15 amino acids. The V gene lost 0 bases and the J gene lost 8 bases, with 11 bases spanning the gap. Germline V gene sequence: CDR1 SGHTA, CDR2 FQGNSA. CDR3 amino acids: CASSLAGQPDSPLHF. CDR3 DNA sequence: TGTGCCAGCAGCTTAGCTGGACAGCCCGATTCACCCCTCCACTTT.